Shown below are 17 T cell receptor beta chains from a single sample sequenced in a study of T cells in localized non-small cell lung cancer. This table comes from immunoSEQ multiplex PCR, and its TCRdb copy is limited to in-frame clones, with some not included. The sample includes about 33,000 clones, around 93% seen only once; the top ten take under 6.5%. The starting material was PBMCs, obtained before any cancer treatment. The source is a man aged 35 to 70 with stage II lung adenocarcinoma.

J is TRBJ2-3 and V is TRBV7-8, with 12 bases aligning to TRBD2. The junction had 2 bases not matched to a gene; V was cut back by 2 bases and J by 2 bases. The CDR3 runs 16 residues. From germline, CDR1 is SGHVS and CDR2 FQNEAQ. This CDR3 reads CASSLRTSGDTDTQYF. The CDR3 DNA follows: TGTGCCAGCAGCTTAAGGACTAGCGGGGACACAGATACGCAGTATTTT.

The chain combines TRBV25-1 with TRBJ2-1; a weak D match, TRBD2 (5 bases). The germline gives CDR1 MGHDK, CDR2 SYGVNS. The V gene lost 4 bases and the J gene lost 12 bases, with 10 bases spanning the gap. The CDR3 is made up of 11 amino acids. The CDR3 nucleotides are TGTGCCAGCAGTGCCCAGCGGACGCAGTTCTTC. Translating gives CASSAQRTQFF.

About this clone: At the DNA level, this CDR3 is encoded by other sequences in the same sample as well. The J gene is TRBJ2-7, the V gene TRBV9; D tentatively reads TRBD1 or TRBD2 (5 bases each). Germline CDR1 and CDR2: SGDLS and YYNGEE. CDR3 size: 14 residues. Trimming left V 2 bases short and J 2 bases short, with 11 bases between. The CDR3 DNA sequence: TGTGCCAGCAGCGTCGGGACGGCGGCCTACGAGCAGTACTTC. It specifies CASSVGTAAYEQYF.

The chain is built from TRBV6-5 and TRBJ1-1; D remains ambiguous. Germline V gene sequence: CDR1 MNHEY, CDR2 SVGAGI. Trimming took off 8 bases at V and 7 bases at J, with 14 bases between the two ends. CDR3 length equals 12 residues. CDR3 in amino acids: CASVEIPSEAFF. The CDR3 DNA reads TGTGCCAGCGTCGAGATACCTAGTGAAGCTTTCTTT.

The CDR3 is CATSRVEGWHQPQHF. For the CDR3, the DNA is TGTGCCACCAGCAGAGTCGAGGGGTGGCATCAGCCCCAGCATTTT. The chain couples TRBV15 to TRBJ1-5, with D tentatively TRBD1 (5 bases). Trimming pared 1 base from V and 5 bases from J, leaving 12 bases between. There are 15 residues in the CDR3. CDR1 is LNHNV, CDR2 YYDKDF, per germline (reference sequence).

The V gene is TRBV6-5, the J gene TRBJ2-5; tentatively, D is TRBD1 (5 bases). The CDR3 covers 11 residues. Germline CDR1 reads MNHEY; CDR2 reads SVGAGI. V was pared by 6 bases and J by 4 bases, with 6 bases between. The CDR3 sequence is CASSTGETQYF. CDR3 in DNA: TGTGCCAGCAGCACAGGAGAGACCCAGTACTTC.

This clone was counted a single time. The rearrangement joins TRBV28 to TRBJ1-1; D remains ambiguous. The CDR3 consists of 15 residues. Trimming removed 2 bases from V and 2 bases from J, with 12 bases in between. The germline V gene has CDR1 MDHEN and CDR2 SYDVKM. For the CDR3, the DNA is TGTGCCAGCAGTTTACCCGGGATGGGAAACACTGAAGCTTTCTTT. This translates into CASSLPGMGNTEAFF.

The chain recombines TRBV18 with TRBJ2-1; 13 positions agree with TRBD2. From germline, CDR1 is KGHSH and CDR2 LQKENI. V lost 6 bases and J lost 0; bases outside the gene matches: 11. This CDR3 has 19 amino acids. CDR3 protein: CASSPDGLAGVGSYNEQFF. CDR3 coding DNA: TGTGCCAGCTCCCCGGACGGACTAGCGGGAGTAGGCTCCTACAATGAGCAGTTCTTC.

This clone was recorded once. This chain joins TRBV28 and TRBJ1-1; the D is unclear. The CDR3 has 16 residues. CDR1 and CDR2 from the germline V gene are MDHEN and SYDVKM. Deletions cut 6 bases from V and 0 bases from J, with 17 bases between. The CDR3 coding sequence is TGTGCCAGCAGGGGCAGAAGAAACTCCATGAACACTGAAGCTTTCTTT. Encoded protein: CASRGRRNSMNTEAFF.

This chain uses TRBV7-6 with TRBJ2-5, with 12 bases fitting TRBD2. This CDR3 has 17 amino acids. V was pared by 5 bases and J by 5 bases, with 12 bases of the junction left unmatched. Germline CDR1 reads SGHVS; CDR2 reads FNYEAQ. CDR3 nucleotides: TGTGCCAGCAGCCCCCTTGGGGGACTAGCGGGCGGGGAGACCCAGTACTTC. Protein sequence: CASSPLGGLAGGETQYF.

V gene TRBV6-1 combines with J gene TRBJ1-4; D ambiguous. Germline V CDR1 and CDR2: MNHNS, SASEGT. The CDR3 sequence is 13 residues long. Between the trimmed V and J ends, which lost 6 bases and 5 bases, there was a span of 10 bases. The CDR3 nucleotides read TGTGCCAGCAGAAGAGTCCCCAATGAAAAACTGTTTTTT. It translates to CASRRVPNEKLFF.

This rearrangement joins TRBV27 to TRBJ2-7; possible D gene TRBD1, 5 bases. The CDR3 runs 14 residues. The ends were cut back, 2 bases at V and 2 bases at J, with 10 bases in the middle. Per germline, CDR1 MNHEY and CDR2 SMNVEV (reference sequence). CDR3 sequence (DNA): TGTGCCAGCAGTTTAGAAGGGGCGGCCTACGAGCAGTACTTC. Its translation: CASSLEGAAYEQYF.

This sequence joins TRBV7-2 and TRBJ2-2; 9 bases are a match to TRBD2. V was pared by 5 bases and J by 6 bases, with 7 bases of the junction left unmatched. The CDR3 runs to 15 residues. CDR1 and CDR2 from the germline V gene are SGHTA and FQGNSA. CDR3 loop: CASSPLAGVAGELFF. The DNA for the CDR3 is TGTGCCAGCAGCCCTTTAGCGGGAGTGGCCGGGGAGCTGTTTTTT.

A single count supports this clone. This chain links TRBV29-1 with TRBJ2-7, with TRBD1 matching 12 bases. J lost 4 bases, V lost 3 bases, and 7 bases had no gene match. The CDR3 extends over 15 amino acids. Germline V gene data show CDR1 as SQVTM and CDR2 as ANQGSEA. Here the CDR3 reads CSVDVGTGGRYEQYF. The CDR3 nucleotides are TGCAGCGTTGATGTGGGGACAGGGGGCAGGTACGAGCAGTACTTC.

The V gene is TRBV28, the J gene TRBJ1-4, with D possibly TRBD1 on 5 matching bases. CDR1 and CDR2 from the germline V gene are MDHEN and SYDVKM. The CDR3 runs 13 residues. V was trimmed by 2 bases and J by 7 bases, leaving 8 bases between them. CDR3 nucleotides: TGTGCCAGCAGTTTAGGCGGGGGTGAAAAACTGTTTTTT. Translating it yields CASSLGGGEKLFF.

The CDR3 nucleotides read TGTGCTAGTGGCCCGAATCAGCCCCAGCATTTT. Translated: CASGPNQPQHF. The J gene is TRBJ1-5, the V gene TRBV12-5; D unresolved. V was cut by 6 bases and J by 4 bases, with 4 bases left in between. Germline values: CDR1 LGHNT, CDR2 FRNRAP. The length of the CDR3 is 11 residues.

V usage is TRBV5-4 and J usage is TRBJ2-1; TRBD2 aligns across 11 bases. The CDR3 runs to 17 residues. V shed 2 bases, J shed 2 bases, and the junction held 6 bases outside the gene matches. Germline CDR1 SGHNT, CDR2 YYREEE (reference sequence). This chain's CDR3 is CASSFILAGGPYNEQFF. DNA for the CDR3: TGTGCCAGCAGCTTCATATTAGCGGGAGGGCCCTACAATGAGCAGTTCTTC.